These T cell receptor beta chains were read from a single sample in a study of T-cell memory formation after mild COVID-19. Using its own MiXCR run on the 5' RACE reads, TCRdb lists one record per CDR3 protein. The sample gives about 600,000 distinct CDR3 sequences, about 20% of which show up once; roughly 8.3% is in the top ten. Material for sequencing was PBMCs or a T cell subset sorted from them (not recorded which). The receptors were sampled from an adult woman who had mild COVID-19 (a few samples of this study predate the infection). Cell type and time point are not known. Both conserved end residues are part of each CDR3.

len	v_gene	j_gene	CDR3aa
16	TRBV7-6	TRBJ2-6	CASSLGGNSGANVLTF
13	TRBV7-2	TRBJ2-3	CASSLIFVDTQYF
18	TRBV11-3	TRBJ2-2	CASRLRTPGLAATGELFF
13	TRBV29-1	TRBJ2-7	CSVDGGNAYEQYF
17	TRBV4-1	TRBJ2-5	CASSPRTSGGYQETQYF
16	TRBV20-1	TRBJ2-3	CSARDRWLAGTDTQYF
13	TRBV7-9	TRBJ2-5	CASSAMYQETQYF
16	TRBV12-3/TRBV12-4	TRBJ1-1	CASRPGTENPNTEAFF
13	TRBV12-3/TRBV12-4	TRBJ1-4	CASTTGFNEKLFF
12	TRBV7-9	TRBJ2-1	CASSQRYNEQFF
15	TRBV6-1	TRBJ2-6	CATTGMGGGANVLTF
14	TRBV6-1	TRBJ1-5	CASSESGVGQPQHF
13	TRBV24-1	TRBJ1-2	CATSDHGVSGYTF
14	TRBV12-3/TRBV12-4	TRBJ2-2	CASSLQSMAGELFF
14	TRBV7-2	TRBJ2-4	CASSGGSGGTVQYF
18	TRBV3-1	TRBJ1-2	CASSQEIAFPAGGYGYTF
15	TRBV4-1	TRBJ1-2	CASSESTTGNYGYTF
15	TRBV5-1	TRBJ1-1	CASSETILGNTEAFF
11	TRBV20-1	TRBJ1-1	CSARERTEAFF
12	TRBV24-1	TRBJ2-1	CATGTIRNEQFF
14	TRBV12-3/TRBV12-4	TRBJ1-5	CASGKTGGGQPQHF
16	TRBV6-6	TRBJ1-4	CASRPLSGGRSEKLFF
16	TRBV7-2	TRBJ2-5	CASSLARTGGRETQYF
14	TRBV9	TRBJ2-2	CASSVAGITGELFF
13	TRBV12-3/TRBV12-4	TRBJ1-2	CASIRDTTYGYTF
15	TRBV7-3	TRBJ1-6	CASSSDRGYNSPLHF
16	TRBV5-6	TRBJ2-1	CASSLGGGLAGNEQFF
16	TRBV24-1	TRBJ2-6	CATSDRRLGGANVLTF
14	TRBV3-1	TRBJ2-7	CASSQGAGFYEQYF